This record concerns one TCR beta chain sequence. Its target is not known. The CD4+ fraction was divided into a CD45RA+ naive subset and a CD45RA-negative memory subset. The CDR3 has 16 amino acids. V lost 1 base and J lost 1; bases outside the gene matches: 3. Germline loops: CDR1 SGDLS, CDR2 YYNGEE. These data belong to a study of shared clonotypes between healthy human individuals. Data came from immunoSEQ multiplex PCR; TCRdb stores just in-frame clones and leaves some out. The sample includes 1.4 million to 1.5 million clones, over 95% of them seen just once. Whole-study results and caveats: Sharing of clonotypes among donors was expected to vary with sequencing depth.

The clonotype was recovered from a man aged 25-45 years in good health. The genes are TRBV9 and TRBJ2-2, with 8 positions matching TRBD2. The material sequenced was naive CD4+ T cells sorted from blood. Documented subset: CD45RA+ positively selected. CDR3 region: CASSVRLARNTGELFF. DNA for the CDR3: TGTGCCAGCAGCGTAAGACTAGCGAGGAACACCGGGGAGCTGTTTTTT.